A single sample is the source of the 32 T cell receptor beta chains below, sequenced in a study of T-cell memory formation after mild COVID-19. TCRdb processed the 5' RACE reads anew with MiXCR; each CDR3 protein has one entry. The sample yields 380,000 or so distinct CDR3 sequences, around 14% seen once. Sequencing input: PBMCs or a T cell subset sorted from them (not recorded which). These receptors came from a man aged 18 to 30 who had mild COVID-19 (a few samples of this study predate the infection). Cell type and time point are not known.

CDR3 region: CASSQDRRGAGETQYF. In nucleotides, the CDR3 is TGTGCCAGCAGCCAAGATCGGCGGGGGGCTGGGGAGACCCAGTACTTC. The chain links TRBV3-1 to TRBJ2-5, with TRBD2 identical over 8 bases. With 0 bases clipped from V and 5 bases from J, the junction kept 8 bases outside the gene matches. From germline, CDR1 is LGHDT and CDR2 YNNKEL (reference sequence). The CDR3 totals 16 residues.

The V and J genes are TRBV3-1 and TRBJ2-5; either TRBD1 or TRBD2 may fit D (5 bases each). The V gene lost 3 bases and the J gene lost 5 bases, with 13 bases spanning the gap. This CDR3 contains 14 residues. Looked up from germline, CDR1 is LGHDT and CDR2 is YNNKEL (reference sequence). The CDR3 here is CASSQTAVRETQYF. The CDR3 DNA follows: TGTGCCAGCAGCCAGACAGCGGTGAGGGAGACCCAGTACTTC.

This clonotype has only a few counts. The V gene is TRBV5-1, the J gene TRBJ1-1; D is perhaps TRBD1 (6 bases). CDR3 size: 15 residues. The germline V and J ends were trimmed by 2 bases and 0 bases, with 11 bases remaining between them. The germline V gene has CDR1 SGHRS and CDR2 YFSETQ. In DNA form, the CDR3 reads TGCGCCAGCAGCTTCAGGACAGCCGTGAACACTGAAGCTTTCTTT. As protein: CASSFRTAVNTEAFF.

This clonotype has more than one count but fewer than ten. This chain links TRBV5-1 with TRBJ1-3, with D hard to call. This CDR3 region has 13 residues. In germline, CDR1 is SGHRS, CDR2 YFSETQ. Trimming cost V 5 bases and J 2 bases, with 8 bases left between them. This chain's CDR3 is CASSREPGNTIYF. In DNA, the CDR3 is TGCGCCAGCAGTCGGGAGCCTGGAAACACCATATATTTT.

The rearrangement links TRBV3-1 to TRBJ2-3; D might be TRBD2 (6 bases). The V and J ends lost 8 bases and 8 bases respectively, with 11 bases between them. CDR3 length: 11 amino acids. Germline values: CDR1 LGHDT, CDR2 YNNKEL (reference sequence). Written as DNA, the CDR3 is TGTGCCAGCGGCCTGGGAGGTACGCAGTATTTT. It yields the protein CASGLGGTQYF.

This clonotype was seen more than once but under ten times. The rearrangement links TRBV7-2 to TRBJ1-5; 9 bases fit TRBD1. CDR3 length: 17 residues. J gave up 5 bases and V 1 base, and 9 bases lay outside the gene matches. CDR1 and CDR2 (germline): SGHTA, FQGNSA. Written as DNA, the CDR3 is TGTGCCAGCAGCTTAGGGTCTCCGGGACAGGGAGATCAGCCCCAGCATTTT. This gives the protein CASSLGSPGQGDQPQHF.

This chain connects TRBV4-3 to TRBJ2-7; D is possibly TRBD1 (6 bases). The germline V gene has CDR1 LGHNA and CDR2 YSLEER. This CDR3 region has 14 residues. Trimming stripped 5 bases from V and 5 bases from J, with 16 bases between. This CDR3 reads CASSSRQVGDEQYF. The CDR3 DNA reads TGCGCCAGCAGCTCCCGACAGGTCGGGGACGAGCAGTACTTC.

The chain joins TRBV5-1 to TRBJ2-7, with TRBD2 matching 13 bases. Per germline, CDR1 SGHRS and CDR2 YFSETQ. Trimming cost V 3 bases and J 0 bases; bases outside gene matches: 9. CDR3 length: 18 amino acids. CDR3 in DNA: TGCGCCAGCAGCTCCATGGGGACTAGCGGGGTTAACTCCTACGAGCAGTACTTC. Encoded protein: CASSSMGTSGVNSYEQYF.

The chain employs TRBV20-1 and TRBJ2-1; 10 positions match TRBD2. The trim removed 3 bases at V and 7 bases at J, leaving 12 bases unmatched. The CDR3 extends over 16 amino acids. Germline CDR1 reads DFQATT; CDR2 reads SNEGSKA (reference sequence). This CDR3 reads CSASPPTSGEVNEQFF. CDR3 coding DNA: TGCAGTGCTAGCCCCCCCACTAGCGGGGAAGTTAATGAGCAGTTCTTC.

This clonotype was seen many times. CDR3 amino acids: CASSLVAGSGDTQYF. As DNA, the CDR3 is TGTGCCAGCAGCTTAGTCGCGGGTTCGGGAGATACGCAGTATTTT. This rearrangement joins TRBV11-2 to TRBJ2-3; the D gene is possibly TRBD2 (5 bases). V shed 1 base and J shed 5 bases, with 13 bases lying between them. Germline CDR1 and CDR2: SGHAT and FQNNGV. CDR3 length: 15 amino acids.

This clonotype was recorded only once. This chain joins TRBV5-1 and TRBJ2-1, with D maybe TRBD1 (6 bases). Looked up from germline, CDR1 is SGHRS and CDR2 is YFSETQ. The V end lost 4 bases, the J end lost 1 base, and 12 bases lay between the germline ends. The CDR3 has 15 amino acids. The CDR3 region is CASSPLQGSYNEQFF. CDR3 DNA: TGCGCCAGCAGCCCGCTACAGGGATCCTACAATGAGCAGTTCTTC.

This clonotype was counted a single time. Since a much larger clone is just one base distant, this may be a read error. The chain couples TRBV5-1 to TRBJ2-5; no clear D gene. Germline V gene sequence: CDR1 SGHRS, CDR2 YFSETQ. The CDR3 extends over 14 amino acids. The CDR3 region is CDSSLQDPQETQYF. DNA for the CDR3: TGCGACAGCAGCCTGCAAGACCCCCAAGAGACCCAGTACTTC.

This clonotype was recorded at least ten times. The V call is TRBV5-1, the J call TRBJ2-1; TRBD2 might be the D (6 bases). The CDR3 covers 14 residues. The germline CDR1 and CDR2 sequences are SGHRS and YFSETQ. The V end lost 0 bases, the J end lost 6 bases, and 10 bases lay between the germline ends. DNA for the CDR3: TGCGCCAGCAGCTTGGAAGGGACTCTCAATGAGCAGTTCTTC. Protein product: CASSLEGTLNEQFF.

This clonotype was seen a few times. V gene TRBV29-1 combines with J gene TRBJ2-6; tentatively, D is TRBD1 or TRBD2 (6 bases each). Trimming left V 1 base short and J 2 bases short, with 9 bases between. The length of the CDR3 is 15 residues. Per germline, CDR1 SQVTM and CDR2 ANQGSEA. The CDR3 loop reads CSVEVGGTGANVLTF. As DNA, the CDR3 is TGCAGCGTTGAAGTAGGGGGGACTGGGGCCAACGTCCTGACTTTC.

The chain uses TRBV12-3 or TRBV12-4 and TRBJ1-5; possible D gene TRBD1, 5 bases. This CDR3 has 14 amino acids. With 3 bases removed from V and 5 bases from J, the gap between germline ends came to 11 bases. The DNA for the CDR3 is TGTGCCAGCAGTTTGGGGCAGTGCCATCAGCCCCAGCATTTT. Its translation is CASSLGQCHQPQHF.

J is TRBJ1-2 and V is TRBV15; perhaps TRBD1 as D (5 bases). The CDR3 is made up of 15 amino acids. Germline V CDR1 and CDR2: LNHNV, YYDKDF (reference sequence). V was cut by 1 base and J by 6 bases, with 15 bases left in between. The CDR3: CATSRGLQAEDGYTF. CDR3 nucleotide sequence: TGTGCCACCAGCAGAGGCCTACAGGCTGAGGATGGCTACACCTTC.

A note on this clonotype: At one end the junction does not follow the germline gene, possibly because of a read error. The chain employs TRBV9 and TRBJ2-5; 10 nucleotides agree with TRBD2. CDR1 and CDR2 from the germline V gene are SGDLS and YYNGEE. The CDR3 covers 15 residues. The CDR3 spells CASSERGGFEETKYF. CDR3 DNA sequence: TGTGCCAGCAGCGAGCGGGGGGGCTTTGAGGAGACCAAGTACTTC. Full variable domain (missing parts from reference TRBV9 and TRBJ2-5): DSGVTQTPKHLITATGQRVTLRCSPRSGDLSVYWYQQSLDQGLQFLIQYYNGEERAKGNILERFSAQQFPDLHSELNLSSLELGDSALYFCASSERGGFEETKYFGPGTRLLVL.

This clonotype was seen repeatedly, ten times or more. V is TRBV6-4 and J is TRBJ1-2; perhaps TRBD1 as D (6 bases). The germline V gene has CDR1 MRHNA and CDR2 SNTAGT. There are 12 residues in the CDR3. Trimming left V 5 bases short and J 4 bases short, with 8 bases between. The CDR3 here is CASSSDSYGYTF. As DNA, the CDR3 is TGTGCCAGCAGTTCGGACAGCTATGGCTACACCTTC.

The CDR3 loop reads CASSSLTRQTSGETQYF. The CDR3 bases are TGTGCCAGCAGCTCGCTTACAAGACAGACCTCAGGGGAGACCCAGTACTTC. The V call is TRBV5-6, the J call TRBJ2-5, with D possibly matching TRBD1 (5 bases). There are 17 residues in the CDR3. With 3 bases removed from V and 5 bases from J, the gap between germline ends came to 23 bases. CDR1 SGHDT and CDR2 YYEEEE come from the germline V gene.

The sample holds a few counts of this clonotype. This rearrangement joins TRBV15 to TRBJ2-7; 9 bases agree with TRBD1. Unmatched junction bases numbered 7, after V lost 0 bases and J lost 4 bases. Germline V CDR1 and CDR2: LNHNV, YYDKDF (reference sequence). The CDR3 length is 16 residues. CDR3 sequence (DNA): TGTGCCACCAGCAGAGATGTGGGGACAGGGAAGTACGAGCAGTACGTC. Its translation: CATSRDVGTGKYEQYV.

The rearrangement joins TRBV12-3 or TRBV12-4 to TRBJ1-2, with TRBD1 matching 7 bases. The V segment lost 5 bases and the J segment 7 bases; nucleotides outside the gene matches: 10. CDR3 length: 14 amino acids. The CDR3, as DNA: TGTGCCAGCAGTCTACAGCCCTACAGGGGTGGCTACACCTTC. As protein: CASSLQPYRGGYTF.

This clonotype was detected ten times or more. The chain is built from TRBV2 and TRBJ2-2; D is undetermined. Trimming shortened V by 7 bases and J by 0 bases, and 12 bases separated the two germline ends. Germline CDR1 and CDR2: SNHLY and FYNNEI. The CDR3 length is 15 residues. CDR3 coding DNA: TGTGCCAGCATCCGGCAGACCGCGAACACCGGGGAGCTGTTTTTT. Translated: CASIRQTANTGELFF. The full variable domain, its missing parts supplied by reference TRBV2 and TRBJ2-2, is EPEVTQTPSHQVTQMGQEVILRCVPISNHLYFYWYRQILGQKVEFLVSFYNNEISEKSEIFDDQFSVERPDGSNFTLKIRSTKLEDSAMYFCASIRQTANTGELFFGEGSRLTVL.

The sample holds a few counts of this clonotype. The chain combines TRBV6-4 with TRBJ1-2, with 10 bases aligning to TRBD1. This CDR3 is 12 amino acids long. The V segment lost 10 bases and the J segment 8 bases; nucleotides outside the gene matches: 7. CDR1 is MRHNA, CDR2 SNTAGT, per germline. The CDR3 protein is CATPDRGGGYTF. CDR3 nucleotide sequence: TGTGCCACCCCGGACAGGGGGGGGGGCTACACCTTC.

In its sample, this clonotype was seen many times. The CDR3 is CASSDTLGAFYEQYV. In DNA form, the CDR3 reads TGTGCCAGCAGTGACACCTTAGGGGCCTTTTACGAGCAGTACGTC. The gene calls are TRBV28 and TRBJ2-7; D possibly corresponds to TRBD1 (5 bases). The germline V gene encodes CDR1 MDHEN and CDR2 SYDVKM. CDR3 size: 15 residues. Between the trimmed V and J ends, which lost 5 bases and 4 bases, there was a span of 18 bases.

This clonotype was observed a handful of times. This chain joins TRBV12-3 or TRBV12-4 and TRBJ1-1; TRBD1 might be the D (6 bases). The CDR3 is made up of 14 amino acids. Trimming left V 7 bases short and J 4 bases short, with 16 bases between. The CDR3: CASTRTSGATEAFF. The CDR3 nucleotides read TGTGCCAGCACAAGGACCTCAGGGGCCACTGAAGCTTTCTTT.

The CDR3 DNA sequence: TGTGCCAGCAGTGGAACAGGGGGCGCCCGAGGGGATACGCAGTATTTT. Translated: CASSGTGGARGDTQYF. V and J are TRBV6-5 and TRBJ2-3; TRBD1 aligns across 9 bases. Germline CDR1 is MNHEY and CDR2 is SVGAGI. The trim removed 5 bases at V and 6 bases at J, leaving 12 bases unmatched. The CDR3 totals 16 residues.

In its sample, this clonotype was seen many times. V gene TRBV30 combines with J gene TRBJ1-2, with a weak D call TRBD1 (6 bases). V lost 3 bases and J lost 8, with 13 bases in between. The length of the CDR3 is 12 residues. Germline CDR1 is GTSNPN and CDR2 is SVGIG (reference sequence). The CDR3 DNA sequence: TGTGCCTGGAGCAGACAGGTCAACGGCTACACCTTC. It specifies CAWSRQVNGYTF.

This clonotype was counted between two and nine times. The chain couples TRBV11-2 to TRBJ1-2, with unresolved D. The V end was cut by 5 bases, the J end by 3 bases, with 4 bases between. The CDR3 consists of 11 residues. Per the germline V gene, CDR1 is SGHAT and CDR2 is FQNNGV. CDR3 DNA sequence: TGTGCCAGCAGCGATGACTATGGCTACACCTTC. Its protein is CASSDDYGYTF.

A few counts support this clonotype. The genes are TRBV5-5 and TRBJ1-1, with D unclear. Trimming cost V 6 bases and J 1 base, with 19 bases left between them. Germline V CDR1 and CDR2: SGHKS, YYEKEE (reference sequence). The CDR3 spans 16 residues. CDR3 DNA: TGTGCCAGCAATGGGAATCACGGGCCGGGGAACACTGAAGCTTTCTTT. Translating gives CASNGNHGPGNTEAFF.

This chain connects TRBV10-3 to TRBJ2-3, with a possible D match to TRBD2 (5 bases). Trimming shortened V by 2 bases and J by 6 bases, and 12 bases separated the two germline ends. The CDR3 has 14 amino acids. Germline CDR1 ENHRY, CDR2 SYGVKD. The CDR3 nucleotides read TGTGCCATCAGTGAGGTCGGGGTCTCGGATACGCAGTATTTT. Translation: CAISEVGVSDTQYF.

This clonotype was seen many times. The V call is TRBV3-1, the J call TRBJ2-2, with D possibly TRBD2 on 5 matching bases. CDR1 and CDR2 from the germline V gene are LGHDT and YNNKEL (reference sequence). Trimming removed 4 bases at V and 6 bases at J, with 12 bases between. The CDR3 spans 14 residues. Here the CDR3 reads CASSPRVLSGELFF. The CDR3 region has the DNA TGTGCCAGCAGCCCGAGGGTTCTCTCCGGGGAGCTGTTTTTT.

This clonotype showed up just a few times. The chain combines TRBV7-9 with TRBJ2-7, with D possibly being TRBD1 (5 bases). V gave up 2 bases and J gave up 4 bases, with 9 bases separating them. The CDR3 is made up of 13 amino acids. Germline-derived CDR1 and CDR2 are SEHNR and FQNEAQ (reference sequence). The CDR3: CASSLLGAYEQYF. The DNA of the CDR3 is TGTGCCAGCAGCTTATTAGGGGCTTACGAGCAGTACTTC.